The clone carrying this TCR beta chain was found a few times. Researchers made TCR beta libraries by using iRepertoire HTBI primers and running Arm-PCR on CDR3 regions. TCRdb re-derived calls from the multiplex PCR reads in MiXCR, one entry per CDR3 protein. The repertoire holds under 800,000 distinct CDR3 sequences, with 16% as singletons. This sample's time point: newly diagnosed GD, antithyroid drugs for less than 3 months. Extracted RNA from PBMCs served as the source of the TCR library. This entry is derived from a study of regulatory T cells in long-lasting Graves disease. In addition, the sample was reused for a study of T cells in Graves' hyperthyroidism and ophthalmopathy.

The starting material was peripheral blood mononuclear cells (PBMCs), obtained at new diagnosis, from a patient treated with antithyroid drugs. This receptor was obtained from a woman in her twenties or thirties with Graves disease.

The CDR3 nucleotides are TGTGCCAGCAGCATCGGGACAGTCAATCAGCCCCAGCATTTT. It is translated as CASSIGTVNQPQHF. The rearrangement links TRBV5-5 to TRBJ1-5, with 7 bases that match TRBD1. The V gene end was trimmed by 4 bases and the J gene end by 3 bases; junction bases not matched to a gene: 4. From germline, CDR1 is SGHKS and CDR2 YYEKEE (reference sequence). This CDR3 spans 14 amino acids.